One sample yielded the 17 T cell receptor beta chains listed below, sequenced in a study of response to subunit inactivated influenza vaccine. TCRdb reprocessed the RT-PCR reads via MiXCR and lists one record per CDR3 protein. The data show around 530,000 distinct CDR3 sequences, over 9.5% seen once. The sequencing here drew on PBMCs from blood, taken on the day of vaccination. All receptors come from a man aged 45-60 years who received an inactivated influenza vaccine.

The chain joins TRBV29-1 to TRBJ1-1, with no clear D. Germline V CDR1 and CDR2: SQVTM, ANQGSEA. V was trimmed by 6 bases and J by 0 bases, leaving 11 bases between them. The CDR3 spans 13 residues. For the CDR3, the DNA is TGCAGCGTCCCTGACATCTTGAACACTGAAGCTTTCTTT. Translating gives CSVPDILNTEAFF.

The J gene is TRBJ1-5, the V gene TRBV28; possible D gene TRBD1, 6 bases. Per the germline V gene, CDR1 is MDHEN and CDR2 is SYDVKM. The CDR3 contains 16 residues. Trimming pared 3 bases from V and 1 base from J, leaving 13 bases between. This CDR3 is CASSFRGHRSNQPQHF. In nucleotides, the CDR3 is TGTGCCAGCAGTTTCCGGGGACACCGAAGCAATCAGCCCCAGCATTTT. The complete variable domain, with remaining parts taken from reference TRBV28 and TRBJ1-5, reads DVKVTQSSRYLVKRTGEKVFLECVQDMDHENMFWYRQDPGLGLRLIYFSYDVKMKEKGDIPEGYSVSREKKERFSLILESASTNQTSMYLCASSFRGHRSNQPQHFGDGTRLSIL.

The V and J genes are TRBV13 and TRBJ2-7, with 11 bases that match TRBD1. V was clipped by 0 bases and J by 3 bases; unmatched bases: 4. The CDR3 is 16 amino acids. Per the germline V gene, CDR1 is PRHDT and CDR2 is FYEKMQ (reference sequence). In nucleotides, the CDR3 is TGTGCCAGCAGCTTAGGTACCGGGACAGGGGGCTACGAGCAGTACTTC. Translated, it gives CASSLGTGTGGYEQYF.

V and J are TRBV20-1 and TRBJ2-7, with TRBD1 matching over 8 bases. This CDR3 has 13 amino acids. The germline CDR1 and CDR2 sequences are DFQATT and SNEGSKA (reference sequence). The J segment lost 3 bases and the V segment lost 6 bases, leaving 7 bases of the junction unmatched. CDR3 DNA: TGCAGTGCAGAATCCACAGGGGGCTACGAGCAGTACTTC. The encoded protein is CSAESTGGYEQYF.

The sample holds a few counts of this clonotype. This rearrangement joins TRBV9 to TRBJ2-3, with 14 bases that match TRBD2. Germline values: CDR1 SGDLS, CDR2 YYNGEE. Trimming removed 0 bases from V and 5 bases from J; junction bases left unmatched: 2. The CDR3 has 16 amino acids. CDR3 region: CASSVETSGRGDTQYF. The CDR3 bases are TGTGCCAGCAGCGTAGAGACTAGCGGGAGGGGAGATACGCAGTATTTT.

This chain uses TRBV18 with TRBJ2-5; D is unresolved. V gave up 0 bases and J gave up 0 bases, with 11 bases separating them. This CDR3 is 16 amino acids long. Germline V gene lookup returns CDR1 KGHSH and CDR2 LQKENI. CDR3 residues: CASSPPKQQDQETQYF. CDR3 DNA sequence: TGTGCCAGCTCACCACCGAAGCAGCAAGACCAAGAGACCCAGTACTTC.

This clonotype was observed at least ten times. The chain joins TRBV7-6 to TRBJ1-1; TRBD1 is a possible D gene (6 bases). The CDR3 is 16 residues long. V lost 4 bases and J lost 0, with 15 bases in between. The V gene's germline CDR1 is SGHVS and CDR2 FNYEAQ. This CDR3 is CASSSFRGGMNTEAFF. The CDR3 DNA is TGTGCCAGCAGCTCGTTTAGAGGGGGGATGAACACTGAAGCTTTCTTT.

This clonotype was seen many times. V usage is TRBV28 and J usage is TRBJ1-4; D remains ambiguous. The CDR3 length is 14 residues. Germline V gene sequence: CDR1 MDHEN, CDR2 SYDVKM. Trimming pared 5 bases from V and 0 bases from J, leaving 7 bases between. CDR3 DNA sequence: TGTGCCAGCAGTATGCAGACAACTAATGAAAAACTGTTTTTT. It specifies CASSMQTTNEKLFF.

Ten or more counts support this clonotype. The V gene is TRBV12-3 or TRBV12-4, the J gene TRBJ2-1, with D perhaps matching TRBD2 (6 bases). The CDR3 spans 14 residues. Trimming shortened V by 11 bases and J by 6 bases, and 20 bases separated the two germline ends. In DNA, the CDR3 is TGTGCCTCCCTAGGCGGGATCCCGTTCAATGAGCAGTTCTTC. Amino acids: CASLGGIPFNEQFF.

The V call is TRBV9, the J call TRBJ1-1, with D maybe TRBD1 (5 bases). The CDR3 has 13 amino acids. V lost 4 bases and J 4 bases, leaving 11 bases between the germline ends. Germline CDR1 and CDR2: SGDLS and YYNGEE. The CDR3 spells CASSIVGTTEAFF. DNA of the CDR3: TGTGCCAGCAGCATCGTGGGGACCACTGAAGCTTTCTTT.

The table lists this clonotype with a few counts. The chain combines TRBV7-8 with TRBJ2-1, with 12 bases lining up with TRBD2. The CDR3 runs 16 residues. The V gene's germline CDR1 is SGHVS and CDR2 FQNEAQ. V lost 6 bases and J lost 1; bases outside the gene matches: 4. CDR3 in amino acids: CASRRLAGASYNEQFF. In nucleotides, the CDR3 is TGTGCCAGCAGGCGACTAGCGGGAGCGTCCTACAATGAGCAGTTCTTC.

The gene calls are TRBV5-4 and TRBJ1-1; a possible D gene is TRBD1 (5 bases). V was cut by 4 bases and J by 1 base, with 14 bases left in between. CDR3 length equals 15 residues. The germline V gene encodes CDR1 SGHNT and CDR2 YYREEE (reference sequence). The CDR3 DNA is TGTGCCAGCAGCCCGGGGGGGGGACGGAACACTGAAGCTTTCTTT. Protein product: CASSPGGGRNTEAFF.

This clonotype has only one observation. The rearrangement uses TRBV30 and TRBJ2-7; 7 bases line up with TRBD2. CDR1 is GTSNPN and CDR2 is SVGIG in the germline V gene (reference sequence). The CDR3 loop spans 13 amino acids. Trimming cost V 3 bases and J 2 bases; bases outside gene matches: 4. CDR3 in amino acids: CAWRWGGPYEQYF. The DNA of the CDR3 is TGTGCCTGGAGGTGGGGGGGACCCTACGAGCAGTACTTC.

This clonotype was seen at least ten times. This rearrangement joins TRBV12-3 or TRBV12-4 to TRBJ1-1, with 8 bases fitting TRBD1. The J segment lost 0 bases and the V segment lost 5 bases, leaving 2 bases of the junction unmatched. There are 14 residues in the CDR3. CDR3 protein: CASSRDRLNTEAFF. CDR3 bases: TGTGCCAGCAGTAGGGACAGGTTGAACACTGAAGCTTTCTTT.

This clonotype was observed a handful of times. This chain links TRBV5-4 with TRBJ2-7; 7 bases agree with TRBD1. V dropped 5 bases and J dropped 5; count of bases not matched to a gene: 13. CDR1 and CDR2 (germline): SGHNT, YYREEE (reference sequence). CDR3 length: 15 residues. The CDR3 reads CASRSGQDLGHEQYF. CDR3 DNA sequence: TGTGCCAGCAGATCCGGACAGGACCTCGGACACGAGCAGTACTTC.

V gene TRBV7-6 combines with J gene TRBJ2-7; D may correspond to TRBD1 or TRBD2 (6 bases each). V was trimmed by 1 base and J by 7 bases, leaving 14 bases between them. Germline-derived CDR1 and CDR2 are SGHVS and FNYEAQ. CDR3 length equals 14 residues. The CDR3 here is CASSLEGGTGEQYF. CDR3 sequence (DNA): TGTGCCAGCAGCTTAGAGGGGGGCACGGGGGAGCAGTACTTC.

This clonotype was seen a few times. This chain connects TRBV29-1 to TRBJ2-7; 9 bases fit TRBD1. The germline CDR1 and CDR2 sequences are SQVTM and ANQGSEA. The CDR3 runs 12 residues. J gave up 2 bases and V 7 bases, and 3 bases lay outside the gene matches. For the CDR3, the DNA is TGCAGCGGAGGACAGGGGACCTACGAGCAGTACTTC. This translates into CSGGQGTYEQYF.